This TCR beta chain stems from a study of blood T cells in healthy people across ages. V lost 6 bases, J lost 2 bases, and 14 bases lay in between. This CDR3 has 15 amino acids. Germline V gene data show CDR1 as LNHDA and CDR2 as SQIVND (reference sequence). Combining a sample-barcoded 5' primer with a J-beta primer mix, a second PCR ran for 7 to 11 cycles. MiXCR, run by TCRdb on the 5' RACE reads, gives a single entry per CDR3 protein. Among 980,000 or so distinct CDR3 sequences listed, about 44% were seen once. The chain uses TRBV19 and TRBJ2-1; D may correspond to TRBD1 or TRBD2 (5 bases each). The sequence derives from a man aged 30-40 years in good health. What was sequenced was blood. CDR3 region: CASRLGRPAYNEQFF. CDR3 bases: TGTGCCAGTAGACTGGGACGACCGGCCTACAATGAGCAGTTCTTC.